This is a list of T cell receptor beta chains from one sample in a study of somatic mutations in cytotoxic T cells in rheumatoid arthritis. Clones were read by immunoSEQ multiplex PCR, and TCRdb kept only the in-frame ones, dropping some. The table has about 12,000 clones, under 75% seen once. Sequencing was carried out using CD8+ T cells sorted from blood. These receptor sequences come from a woman between 35 and 50 years old in good health. Each CDR3 is given without its conserved first and last residue.

v_call | cdr3_length | cdr3_aa
TRBV9 | 11 | ASSPTGLSGYT
TRBV30 | 12 | AWSAGTGSTEAF
TRBV27 | 14 | ASSLISGTGHREQF
TRBV4-1 | 12 | ASSQVGGLEKLF
TRBV6-5 | 12 | ASSYRQGNYGYT
TRBV9 | 13 | ASSVAGGGAYEQY
TRBV9 | 15 | ASSVGAEFTKNTEAF
TRBV27 | 11 | ASSLTVKEPLH
TRBV29-1 | 9 | SVTGFYGYT
TRBV19 | 11 | ASSPTRGNEQF
TRBV25-1 | 8 | ASGKETQY
TRBV25-1 | 12 | ASSGGTDNSPLH
TRBV2 | 10 | ASSVRVYGYT
TRBV6-6 | 14 | ASSPLGGLFTDTQY
TRBV4-1 | 13 | ASSLWGGLADTQY
TRBV7-9 | 14 | ASSSGLAGSTGELF
TRBV6-1 | 10 | ASSYEWDTQY
TRBV28 | 14 | ASRSPGGYYNSPLH
TRBV27 | 13 | ASSPAGGRQETQY
TRBV7-9 | 12 | ASSLPRKSYGYT
TRBV9 | 12 | ASSPVTSYNEQF
TRBV10-3 | 13 | AIRETGGITYGYT
TRBV7-9 | 11 | ASSLATGNTIY
TRBV5-6 | 14 | ASSLGVIRATGELF
TRBV27 | 12 | ASSLSQGNNEQF
TRBV6-5 | 13 | ASRFAGTGSNEQF
TRBV28 | 10 | ATIKGVYGYT
TRBV5-4 | 12 | ASSSLAGADTQY
TRBV11-2 | 10 | ASNSWIGGYT
TRBV19 | 11 | ASSIYRYNEQF
TRBV4-2 | 15 | ASSQSPTSDHYYEQY
TRBV27 | 12 | ASSFGQGQNIQY
TRBV28 | 11 | ASSFGRVTEAF